This T cell receptor beta chain was profiled in a study of blood T cells in healthy people across ages. On this clonotype itself: Its cognate antigen is unknown.

A sample-barcoded 5' primer and a J-beta primer mix were used in a second PCR of roughly 7 to 12 cycles. There were at least 2.5 million CDR3-containing paired-end reads obtained from each sample. One entry per CDR3 protein results from TCRdb running MiXCR on the 5' RACE reads. Of about 1,000,000 distinct CDR3 sequences listed, under 55% are singletons. Study outcomes and limitations: With age, beta diversity per million T cells declined roughly linearly, significantly by 30 to 50.

This CDR3 region has 14 residues. CDR1 DFQATT and CDR2 SNEGSKA come from the germline V gene (reference sequence). V lost 6 bases, J lost 4 bases, and 11 bases stayed unmatched. Sequencing was performed on blood. The TCR originated in a woman aged 55 to 70 in good health. The chain has TRBV20-1 and TRBJ2-5; 7 bases are a match to TRBD2. CDR3 sequence reads: CSAGSGLNRETQYF. CDR3 in DNA: TGCAGTGCCGGTAGCGGGCTTAATAGAGAGACCCAGTACTTC.